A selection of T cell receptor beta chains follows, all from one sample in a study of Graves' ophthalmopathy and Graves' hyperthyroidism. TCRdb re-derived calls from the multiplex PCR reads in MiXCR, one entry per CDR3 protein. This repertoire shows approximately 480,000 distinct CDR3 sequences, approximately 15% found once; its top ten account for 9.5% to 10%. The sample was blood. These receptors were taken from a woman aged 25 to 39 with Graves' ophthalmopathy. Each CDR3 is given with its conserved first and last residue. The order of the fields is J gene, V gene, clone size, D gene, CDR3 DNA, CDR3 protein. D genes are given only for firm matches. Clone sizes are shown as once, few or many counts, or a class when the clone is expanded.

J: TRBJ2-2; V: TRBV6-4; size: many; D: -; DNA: TGTGCCAGCAGTGTTGGCGGGGAGCTGTTTTTT; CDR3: CASSVGGELFF
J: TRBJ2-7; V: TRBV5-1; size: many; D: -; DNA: TGCGCCAGCAGCTTGGACGGCAGGGGAGAGGAGCAGTACTTC; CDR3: CASSLDGRGEEQYF
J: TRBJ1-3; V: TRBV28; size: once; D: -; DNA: TGTGCCAGCAGTGACTCGAGGCAGGGGGGAAACACCATATATTTT; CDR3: CASSDSRQGGNTIYF
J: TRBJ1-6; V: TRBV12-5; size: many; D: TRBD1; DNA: TGTGCTAGTGGTTTGGCGACCGGGACAGGGCCTCTTTTCCTCCACTTT; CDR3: CASGLATGTGPLFLHF
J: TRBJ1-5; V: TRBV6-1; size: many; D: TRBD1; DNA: TGTGCCAGCAGTGAGTGGACAGGGCAAGATCAGCCCCAGCATTTT; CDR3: CASSEWTGQDQPQHF
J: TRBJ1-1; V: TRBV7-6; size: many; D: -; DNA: TGTGCCAGCAGCTCCCGGGGGGGGGCAAGGAACACTGAAGCTTTCTTT; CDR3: CASSSRGGARNTEAFF
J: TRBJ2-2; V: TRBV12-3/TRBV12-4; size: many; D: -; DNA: TGTGCCAGCAGTTTTTACAGCAACACCGGGGAGCTGTTTTTT; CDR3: CASSFYSNTGELFF
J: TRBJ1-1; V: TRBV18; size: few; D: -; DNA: TGTGCCAGCTCACCAAAAGGGAGCGAAGCTTTCTTT; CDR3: CASSPKGSEAFF
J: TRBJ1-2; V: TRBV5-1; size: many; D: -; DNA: TGCGCCAGCAGCTTGGACGTGGGGGACGGCTACACCTTC; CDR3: CASSLDVGDGYTF
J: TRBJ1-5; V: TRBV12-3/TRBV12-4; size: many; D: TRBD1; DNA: TGTGCCAGCAGTCGGACAGGGAATAGCAATCAGCCCCAGCATTTT; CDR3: CASSRTGNSNQPQHF
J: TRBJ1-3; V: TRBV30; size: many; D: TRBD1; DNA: TGTGCCTGGAGTGCGAAAGGGGGCTTTTCTGGAAACACCATATATTTT; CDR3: CAWSAKGGFSGNTIYF
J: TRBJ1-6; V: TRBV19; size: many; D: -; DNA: TGTGCCAGTAGTATCGGCCGGCGGTCACCCCTCCACTTT; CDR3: CASSIGRRSPLHF
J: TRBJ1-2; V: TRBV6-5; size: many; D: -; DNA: TGTGCCAGCAGTGACTCGGGCTATGGCTACACCTTC; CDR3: CASSDSGYGYTF
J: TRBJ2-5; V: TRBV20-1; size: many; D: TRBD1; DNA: TGCAGTGCTAGAGCCCAGCAGGGGGCGCACCAAGAGACCCAGTACTTC; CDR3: CSARAQQGAHQETQYF
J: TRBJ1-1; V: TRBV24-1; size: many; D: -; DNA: TGTGCCACCGCTTCAGAGACCATGAACACTGAAGCTTTCTTT; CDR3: CATASETMNTEAFF
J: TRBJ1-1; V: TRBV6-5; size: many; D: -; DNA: TGTGCCAGCAGTTACATTCGACAGCTAACGAACACTGAAGCTTTCTTT; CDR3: CASSYIRQLTNTEAFF
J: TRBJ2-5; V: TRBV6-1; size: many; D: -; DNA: TGTGCCAGCAGTGGAGCAAACAGCGGTATAGAGACCCAGTACTTC; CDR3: CASSGANSGIETQYF